What follows are 32 T cell receptor beta chains derived from one specimen sequenced in a study of blood T cell repertoires in COVID-19. TCRdb keeps only in-frame clones here, not all; method: immunoSEQ multiplex PCR. The table lists 150,000 to 200,000 clones, about 88% of them singletons, with about 9.4% in the top ten. Material for sequencing was PBMCs or T cells enriched from blood (not recorded which). The receptors come from a woman in her late teens or twenties who had recovered from COVID-19.

The V gene is TRBV7-6, the J gene TRBJ1-3; TRBD1 matches 10 bases. Germline loops: CDR1 SGHVS, CDR2 FNYEAQ. The CDR3 consists of 15 residues. Trimming cost V 7 bases and J 1 base; bases outside gene matches: 4. The CDR3 sequence: CASMDRGTSGNTIYF. The DNA for the CDR3 is TGTGCCAGCATGGACAGGGGGACTTCTGGAAACACCATATATTTT.

J is TRBJ1-3 and V is TRBV30; the D gene is possibly TRBD1 (5 bases). The length of the CDR3 is 15 residues. V lost 5 bases to trimming and J lost 0 bases, with 14 bases between them. Germline CDR1 and CDR2: GTSNPN and SVGIG (reference sequence). The CDR3: CAWDLQGISGNTIYF. The CDR3 region has the DNA TGTGCCTGGGACCTTCAGGGAATCTCTGGAAACACCATATATTTT.

The chain has TRBV6-6 and TRBJ1-6, with a possible D match to TRBD1 (5 bases). Germline V gene lookup returns CDR1 MNHNY and CDR2 SVGAGI (reference sequence). Trimming took 0 bases from V and 10 from J, leaving 10 bases between them. The CDR3 loop spans 14 amino acids. In nucleotides, the CDR3 is TGTGCCAGCAGTTACTCGGGGGGGAGCTCACCCCTCCACTTT. This sequence encodes CASSYSGGSSPLHF.

The chain carries TRBV28 and TRBJ2-7; D is perhaps TRBD1 (5 bases). The V gene lost 5 bases and the J gene lost 0 bases, with 8 bases spanning the gap. Per the germline V gene, CDR1 is MDHEN and CDR2 is SYDVKM. The CDR3 loop spans 13 amino acids. CDR3: CASSGASSYEQYF. As DNA, the CDR3 is TGTGCCAGCAGTGGGGCTTCCTCCTACGAGCAGTACTTC.

This clone was counted a single time. The chain has TRBV27 and TRBJ2-7, with no clear D. This CDR3 spans 14 amino acids. Germline CDR1 is MNHEY and CDR2 is SMNVEV (reference sequence). V shed 6 bases and J shed 5 bases, with 17 bases lying between them. The CDR3 bases are TGTGCCAGCAGCCCTTCCCCAACTTCTCACGAGCAGTACTTC. Translating gives CASSPSPTSHEQYF.

CDR3 in amino acids: CASSPGLASYEQYF. The DNA of the CDR3 is TGTGCCAGCAGTCCGGGACTAGCCTCCTACGAGCAGTACTTC. The J gene is TRBJ2-7, the V gene TRBV6-5; 9 bases line up with TRBD2. The germline V gene encodes CDR1 MNHEY and CDR2 SVGAGI. Trimming removed 5 bases from V and 0 bases from J; junction bases left unmatched: 2. CDR3 length: 14 amino acids.

This rearrangement joins TRBV19 to TRBJ1-3, with D hard to call. CDR3 length: 10 residues. Germline V gene lookup returns CDR1 LNHDA and CDR2 SQIVND (reference sequence). Trimming stripped 9 bases from V and 5 bases from J, with 5 bases between. The CDR3 sequence is CASSRNTIYF. As DNA, the CDR3 is TGTGCCAGCTCCCGAAACACCATATATTTT.

The chain is built from TRBV5-5 and TRBJ2-1; D call uncertain. The germline V gene encodes CDR1 SGHKS and CDR2 YYEKEE (reference sequence). The CDR3 consists of 14 residues. Trimming cost V 3 bases and J 5 bases, with 12 bases left between them. The CDR3 DNA sequence: TGTGCCAGCAGCTGGAAAGCGCTCGACAATGAGCAGTTCTTC. It specifies CASSWKALDNEQFF.

This clone was detected only a few times. The V call is TRBV19, the J call TRBJ2-1, with 11 bases identical to TRBD1. The CDR3 is 13 amino acids. J lost 7 bases, V lost 8 bases, and 4 bases had no gene match. From germline, CDR1 is LNHDA and CDR2 SQIVND (reference sequence). The chain's CDR3 is CASGTGGYNEQFF. The CDR3, as DNA: TGTGCCAGTGGGACAGGGGGTTATAATGAGCAGTTCTTC.

The chain combines TRBV19 with TRBJ1-5; D gene ambiguous. From germline, CDR1 is LNHDA and CDR2 SQIVND (reference sequence). V dropped 5 bases and J dropped 9 bases, with 14 bases sitting between them. This CDR3 comprises 13 residues. This CDR3 is CASSPPVSGPQHF. CDR3 DNA: TGTGCCAGTAGTCCTCCGGTGTCAGGGCCCCAGCATTTT.

The genes are TRBV20-1 and TRBJ2-7; the D gene is possibly TRBD2 (6 bases). Germline-derived CDR1 and CDR2 are DFQATT and SNEGSKA (reference sequence). There are 11 residues in the CDR3. CDR3 in DNA: TGCGGGACTTCCGCCTCCTACGAGCAGTACTTC. Amino acids: CGTSASYEQYF.

The table lists this clone with a few counts. The CDR3 region is CASSLRTSGVDEQFF. CDR3 DNA: TGTGCCAGCAGCTTAAGGACTAGCGGGGTTGATGAGCAGTTCTTC. The rearrangement joins TRBV7-2 to TRBJ2-1; 12 nucleotides line up with TRBD2. Germline V gene data show CDR1 as SGHTA and CDR2 as FQGNSA. V was clipped by 2 bases and J by 8 bases; unmatched bases: 4. This CDR3 spans 15 amino acids.

The V and J genes are TRBV9 and TRBJ2-3; the D gene is possibly TRBD1 (5 bases). Trimming pared 0 bases from V and 2 bases from J, leaving 16 bases between. This CDR3 is built from 17 residues. CDR1 is SGDLS, CDR2 YYNGEE, per germline. CDR3: CASSVVEPLTATDTQYF. The CDR3 bases are TGTGCCAGCAGCGTAGTAGAGCCTTTGACAGCCACAGATACGCAGTATTTT.

This clone was detected once. The rearrangement joins TRBV10-3 to TRBJ2-7; maybe TRBD1 (6 bases). V was pared by 10 bases and J by 3 bases, with 16 bases between. From germline, CDR1 is ENHRY and CDR2 SYGVKD. This CDR3 contains 13 residues. The CDR3 nucleotides are TGTGCCACCGTCCGGGACAACTTCTACGAGCAGTACTTC. It yields the protein CATVRDNFYEQYF.

The chain recombines TRBV6-4 with TRBJ2-1; TRBD2 matches at 9 bases. The length of the CDR3 is 24 residues. V dropped 1 base and J dropped 2; count of bases not matched to a gene: 27. Germline V gene sequence: CDR1 MRHNA, CDR2 SNTAGT. CDR3 DNA sequence: TGTGCCAGCAGTGACTTGGGGGTGGACCGACTGGCTAGCGGGATCCCCGCAACCTACAATGAGCAGTTCTTC. It codes for CASSDLGVDRLASGIPATYNEQFF.

The chain links TRBV13 to TRBJ1-5; maybe TRBD1 (5 bases). CDR1 and CDR2 from the germline V gene are PRHDT and FYEKMQ (reference sequence). The CDR3 sequence is 13 residues long. The V end lost 0 bases, the J end lost 10 bases, and 10 bases lay between the germline ends. CDR3 region: CASSLGVQGPQHF. CDR3 nucleotides: TGTGCCAGCAGCTTAGGGGTCCAGGGCCCCCAGCATTTT. Together with reference TRBV13 and TRBJ1-5, the CDR3 gives the full variable domain: AAGVIQSPRHLIKEKRETATLKCYPIPRHDTVYWYQQGPGQDPQFLISFYEKMQSDKGSIPDRFSAQQFSDYHSELNMSSLELGDSALYFCASSLGVQGPQHFGDGTRLSIL.

This clone showed up just a few times. The chain carries TRBV2 and TRBJ2-7, with 13 bases lining up with TRBD2. Germline CDR1 reads SNHLY; CDR2 reads FYNNEI. The CDR3 is made up of 15 amino acids. V trimming: 6 bases; J trimming: 2 bases; junction bases outside the gene matches: 4. CDR3 in amino acids: CASSVGTSGTYEQYF. In DNA form, the CDR3 reads TGTGCCAGCAGCGTAGGGACTAGCGGGACCTACGAGCAGTACTTC.

The V and J genes are TRBV2 and TRBJ2-7; tentative D call: TRBD1 (7 bases). The CDR3 runs 13 residues. Germline lookup yields CDR1 SNHLY and CDR2 FYNNEI. The ends were cut back, 4 bases at V and 7 bases at J, with 14 bases in the middle. CDR3 region: CASSGEPGGEQYF. CDR3 DNA: TGTGCCAGCAGTGGGGAGCCAGGGGGGGAGCAGTACTTC.

This clone was seen only once. CDR3 sequence (DNA): TGTGCCAGCAGCCAAGATGGACTGAGGGGCTACACCTTC. Its translation: CASSQDGLRGYTF. The genes are TRBV14 and TRBJ1-2; no firm D call. The CDR3 is 13 residues long. Germline loops: CDR1 SGHDN, CDR2 FVKESK. Between the trimmed V and J ends, which lost 0 bases and 8 bases, there was a span of 10 bases.

This clone was detected once. The chain couples TRBV6-5 to TRBJ2-1; D is possibly TRBD2 (6 bases). Germline V gene data show CDR1 as MNHEY and CDR2 as SVGAGI. This CDR3 spans 13 amino acids. Trimming removed 8 bases from V and 9 bases from J, with 17 bases in between. CDR3 in amino acids: CASPASSAGEQFF. The CDR3 nucleotides are TGTGCCAGCCCTGCATCTAGCGCTGGTGAGCAGTTCTTC.

V and J are TRBV11-3 and TRBJ2-5; TRBD2 might be the D (6 bases). Germline-derived CDR1 and CDR2 are SGHNT and YENEEA. V was clipped by 1 base and J by 1 base, with 10 bases between them. CDR3 length: 15 residues. As DNA, the CDR3 is TGTGCCAGCAGCTTAGGGACTACATCCCAAGAGACCCAGTACTTC. It yields the protein CASSLGTTSQETQYF.

The J gene is TRBJ2-5, the V gene TRBV7-9; the D gene is possibly TRBD1 (6 bases). The germline CDR1 and CDR2 sequences are SEHNR and FQNEAQ (reference sequence). V lost 6 bases and J lost 5, with 19 bases in between. This CDR3 contains 15 residues. CDR3 residues: CASSFGGGSTETQYF. As DNA, the CDR3 is TGTGCCAGCAGTTTTGGTGGGGGCAGTACGGAGACCCAGTACTTC.

The sample holds one count of this clone. The chain joins TRBV6-5 to TRBJ2-1, with D possibly being TRBD2 (5 bases). The germline V gene has CDR1 MNHEY and CDR2 SVGAGI. V lost 4 bases, J lost 6 bases, and 13 bases lay in between. This CDR3 comprises 14 residues. CDR3 region: CASSFGESGNEQFF. The CDR3 bases are TGTGCCAGCAGTTTCGGGGAGTCCGGCAATGAGCAGTTCTTC.

The chain joins TRBV6-4 to TRBJ1-1; the D gene is possibly TRBD1 (6 bases). The germline V and J ends were trimmed by 8 bases and 3 bases, with 13 bases remaining between them. This CDR3 is 13 amino acids long. The germline V gene has CDR1 MRHNA and CDR2 SNTAGT. Here the CDR3 reads CASARNRDTEAFF. For the CDR3, the DNA is TGTGCCAGCGCCAGAAACAGGGACACTGAAGCTTTCTTT.

The rearrangement links TRBV19 to TRBJ1-1; D perhaps matches TRBD1 (6 bases). CDR3 length: 15 residues. V was cut by 3 bases and J by 0 bases, with 11 bases left in between. Germline CDR1 is LNHDA and CDR2 is SQIVND (reference sequence). The CDR3: CASSIGQTMNTEAFF. The CDR3, as DNA: TGTGCCAGTAGTATCGGACAGACAATGAACACTGAAGCTTTCTTT.

This rearrangement joins TRBV5-1 to TRBJ1-1, with a tentative D call TRBD1 (5 bases). Germline lookup yields CDR1 SGHRS and CDR2 YFSETQ. V was shortened by 0 bases and J by 0 bases, with 9 bases between the two germline ends. The CDR3 runs 15 residues. The CDR3 bases are TGCGCCAGCAGCTTGGACTGGGGCGTGAACACTGAAGCTTTCTTT. Its translation: CASSLDWGVNTEAFF.

In this sample, this clone turned up a few times. This CDR3 reads CASSTTRRAEGFPGYTF. CDR3 DNA sequence: TGTGCCAGTAGTACAACCCGGCGGGCGGAGGGCTTCCCTGGCTACACCTTC. This sequence joins TRBV19 and TRBJ1-2; D unclear. V lost 4 bases to trimming and J lost 7 bases, with 25 bases between them. Germline loops: CDR1 LNHDA, CDR2 SQIVND (reference sequence). This CDR3 is 17 amino acids long.

The chain has TRBV7-8 and TRBJ2-2; no clear D gene. Between the trimmed V and J ends, which lost 1 base and 5 bases, there was a span of 8 bases. CDR3 length equals 14 residues. Per germline, CDR1 SGHVS and CDR2 FQNEAQ. Here the CDR3 DNA reads TGTGCCAGCAGCTTAGTAGTGACTACCGGGGAGCTGTTTTTT. Its protein product is CASSLVVTTGELFF.

This CDR3 reads CASSFRDSSYEQYF. The CDR3 bases are TGTGCCAGCAGCTTCCGGGACAGTTCCTACGAGCAGTACTTC. The rearrangement uses TRBV7-2 and TRBJ2-7; 7 bases are a match to TRBD1. The CDR3 is 14 residues long. Germline V gives CDR1 SGHTA, CDR2 FQGNSA. The V and J ends lost 3 bases and 1 base, in that order; junction bases with no gene match: 3.

This clone has just one count. The J gene is TRBJ2-1, the V gene TRBV18; perhaps TRBD1 as D (5 bases). Trimming pared 0 bases from V and 15 bases from J, leaving 21 bases between. The CDR3 is made up of 15 amino acids. The germline V gene encodes CDR1 KGHSH and CDR2 LQKENI. CDR3: CASSPPYQGLTTGFF. The CDR3 DNA sequence: TGTGCCAGCTCACCACCGTATCAGGGTCTAACCACGGGGTTCTTC.

The chain recombines TRBV29-1 with TRBJ1-4; D remains ambiguous. V shed 4 bases and J shed 6 bases, with 12 bases lying between them. The CDR3 has 13 residues. Per the germline V gene, CDR1 is SQVTM and CDR2 is ANQGSEA. CDR3 nucleotide sequence: TGCAGCGTTGTTGGGGAGTCGGATGAAAAACTGTTTTTT. Amino acids: CSVVGESDEKLFF.

V is TRBV18 and J is TRBJ2-2; TRBD2 matches at 7 bases. Germline CDR1 is KGHSH and CDR2 is LQKENI. The CDR3 is made up of 17 amino acids. Losses at the gene ends were 6 bases for V and 0 bases for J; bases not matched to a gene: 10. The CDR3 loop reads CASSPGRGEANTGELFF. The CDR3 DNA sequence: TGTGCCAGCTCCCCGGGGAGGGGAGAGGCGAACACCGGGGAGCTGTTTTTT.